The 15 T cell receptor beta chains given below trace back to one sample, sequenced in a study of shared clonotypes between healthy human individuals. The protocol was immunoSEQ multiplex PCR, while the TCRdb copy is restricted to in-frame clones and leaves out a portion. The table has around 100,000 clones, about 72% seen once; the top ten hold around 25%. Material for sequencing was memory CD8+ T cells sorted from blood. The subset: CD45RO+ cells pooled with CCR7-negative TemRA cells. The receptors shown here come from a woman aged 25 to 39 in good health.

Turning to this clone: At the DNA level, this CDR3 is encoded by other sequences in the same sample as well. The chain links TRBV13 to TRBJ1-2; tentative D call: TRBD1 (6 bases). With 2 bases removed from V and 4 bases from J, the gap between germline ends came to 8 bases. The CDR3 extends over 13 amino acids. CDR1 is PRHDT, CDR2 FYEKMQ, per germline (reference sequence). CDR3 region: CASSLRGSYGYTF. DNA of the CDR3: TGTGCCAGCAGCTTAAGGGGGTCCTATGGCTACACCTTC.

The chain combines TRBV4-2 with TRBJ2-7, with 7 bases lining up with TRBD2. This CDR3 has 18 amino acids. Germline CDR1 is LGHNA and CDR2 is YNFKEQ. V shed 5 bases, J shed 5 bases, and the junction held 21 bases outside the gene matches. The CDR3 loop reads CASSSTGLAEGLLHEQYF. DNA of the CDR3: TGTGCCAGCAGCTCCACGGGGCTAGCGGAGGGGCTTTTGCACGAGCAGTACTTC.

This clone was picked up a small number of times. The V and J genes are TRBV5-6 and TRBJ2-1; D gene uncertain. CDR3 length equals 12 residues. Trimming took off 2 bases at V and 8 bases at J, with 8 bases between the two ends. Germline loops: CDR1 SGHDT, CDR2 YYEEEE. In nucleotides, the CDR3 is TGTGCCAGCAGCTTTGCAGCCGATGAGCAGTTCTTC. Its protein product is CASSFAADEQFF.

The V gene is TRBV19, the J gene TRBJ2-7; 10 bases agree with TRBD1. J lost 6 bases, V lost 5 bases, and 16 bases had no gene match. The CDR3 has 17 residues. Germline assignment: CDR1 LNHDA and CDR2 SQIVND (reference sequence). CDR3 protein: CASSLNLPRDRGFEQYF. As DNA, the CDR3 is TGTGCCAGTAGTCTGAATCTACCCCGGGACAGGGGTTTCGAGCAGTACTTC.

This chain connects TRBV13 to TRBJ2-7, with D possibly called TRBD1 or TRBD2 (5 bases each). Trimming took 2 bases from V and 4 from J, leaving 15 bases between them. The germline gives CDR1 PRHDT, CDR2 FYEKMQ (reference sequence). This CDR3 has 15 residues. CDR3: CASSLLPGPKYEQYF. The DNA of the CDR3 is TGTGCCAGCAGCTTACTTCCGGGACCGAAATACGAGCAGTACTTC.

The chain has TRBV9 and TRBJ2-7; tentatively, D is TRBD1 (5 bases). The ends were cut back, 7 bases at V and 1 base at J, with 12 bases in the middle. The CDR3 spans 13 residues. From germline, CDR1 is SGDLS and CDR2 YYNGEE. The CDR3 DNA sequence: TGTGCCAGCCAGGGTGATGGGTCCTACGAGCAGTACTTC. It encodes CASQGDGSYEQYF. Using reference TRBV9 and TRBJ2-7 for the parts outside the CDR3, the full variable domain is DSGVTQTPKHLITATGQRVTLRCSPRSGDLSVYWYQQSLDQGLQFLIQYYNGEERAKGNILERFSAQQFPDLHSELNLSSLELGDSALYFCASQGDGSYEQYFGPGTRLTVT.

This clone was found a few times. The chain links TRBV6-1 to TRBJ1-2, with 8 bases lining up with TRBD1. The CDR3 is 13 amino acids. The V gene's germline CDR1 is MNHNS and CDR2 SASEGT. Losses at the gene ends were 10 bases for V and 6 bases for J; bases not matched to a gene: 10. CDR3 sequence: CATGQGDSDGYTF. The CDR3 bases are TGTGCCACCGGACAGGGCGATAGTGATGGCTACACCTTC.

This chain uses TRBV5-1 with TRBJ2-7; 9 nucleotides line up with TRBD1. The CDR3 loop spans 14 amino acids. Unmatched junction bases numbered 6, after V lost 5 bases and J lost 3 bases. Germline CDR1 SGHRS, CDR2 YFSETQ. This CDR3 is CASRKGQGFYEQYF. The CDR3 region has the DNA TGCGCCAGCAGGAAGGGACAGGGATTCTACGAGCAGTACTTC.

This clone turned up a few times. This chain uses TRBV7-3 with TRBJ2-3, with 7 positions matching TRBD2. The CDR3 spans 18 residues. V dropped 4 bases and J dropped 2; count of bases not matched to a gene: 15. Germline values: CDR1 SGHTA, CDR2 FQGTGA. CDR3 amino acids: CASSSSQAGPHPTDTQYF. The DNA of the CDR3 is TGTGCCAGCAGCTCCTCTCAAGCGGGACCCCACCCCACAGATACGCAGTATTTT.

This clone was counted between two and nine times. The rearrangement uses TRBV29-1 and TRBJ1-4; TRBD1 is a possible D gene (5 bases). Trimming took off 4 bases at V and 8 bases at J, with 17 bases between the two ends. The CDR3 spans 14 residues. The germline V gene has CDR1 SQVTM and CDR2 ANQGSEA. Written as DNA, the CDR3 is TGCAGCGTTGTGGGGGAGCCCGAGCGGGAAAAACTGTTTTTT. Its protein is CSVVGEPEREKLFF.

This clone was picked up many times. CDR3 nucleotides: TGTGCCAGCAGACTAGCGGGAGATCCCTACGAGCAGTACTTC. This sequence encodes CASRLAGDPYEQYF. V usage is TRBV2 and J usage is TRBJ2-7; 11 bases match TRBD2. The V gene's germline CDR1 is SNHLY and CDR2 FYNNEI. This CDR3 has 14 residues. J gave up 2 bases and V 6 bases, and 3 bases lay outside the gene matches.

This CDR3 reads CASSSLAGEYEQYF. The CDR3, as DNA: TGTGCCAGCAGTTCCCTAGCGGGAGAGTACGAGCAGTACTTC. The chain recombines TRBV28 with TRBJ2-7, with 10 bases matching TRBD2. CDR1 is MDHEN, CDR2 SYDVKM, per germline. The CDR3 consists of 14 residues. The V gene end was trimmed by 4 bases and the J gene end by 4 bases; junction bases not matched to a gene: 4.

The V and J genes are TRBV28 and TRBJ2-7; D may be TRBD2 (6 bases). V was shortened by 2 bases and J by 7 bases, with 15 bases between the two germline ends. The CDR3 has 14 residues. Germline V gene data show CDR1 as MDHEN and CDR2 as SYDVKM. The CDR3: CASSLAGLLAEQYF. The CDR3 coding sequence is TGTGCCAGCAGTTTAGCGGGATTACTTGCAGAGCAGTACTTC.

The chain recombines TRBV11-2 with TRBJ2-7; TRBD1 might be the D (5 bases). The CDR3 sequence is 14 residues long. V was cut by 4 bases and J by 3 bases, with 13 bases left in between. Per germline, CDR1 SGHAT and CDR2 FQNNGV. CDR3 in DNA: TGTGCCAGCAGCTCCCAGGGTGACAGCTACGAGCAGTACTTC. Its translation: CASSSQGDSYEQYF.

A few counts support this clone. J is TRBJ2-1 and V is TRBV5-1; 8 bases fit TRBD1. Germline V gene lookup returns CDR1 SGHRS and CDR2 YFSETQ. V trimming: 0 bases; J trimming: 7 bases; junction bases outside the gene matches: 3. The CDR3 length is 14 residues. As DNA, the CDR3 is TGCGCCAGCAGCTTGGGGCAGGGGGCGAATGAGCAGTTCTTC. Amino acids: CASSLGQGANEQFF.